The 17 T cell receptor beta chains given below trace back to one sample, sequenced in a study of T cell responses to AZD1222 COVID-19 vaccine. Produced via immunoSEQ multiplex PCR; TCRdb's table is partial and in-frame only. The repertoire has about 140,000 clones, roughly nine tenths of them found once; the top ten carry less than 5%. The sample was peripheral blood, taken 28 days after the second AZD1222 dose. These receptor sequences come from an adult who received the AZD1222 COVID-19 vaccine.

The rearrangement uses TRBV9 and TRBJ2-2; D is ambiguous. Trimming took off 0 bases at V and 4 bases at J, with 4 bases between the two ends. CDR3 length equals 13 residues. CDR1 SGDLS and CDR2 YYNGEE come from the germline V gene. CDR3 nucleotides: TGTGCCAGCAGCGTAGATTTCACCGGGGAGCTGTTTTTT. This sequence encodes CASSVDFTGELFF.

The rearrangement uses TRBV6-6 and TRBJ1-1; tentatively, D is TRBD1 (6 bases). V dropped 5 bases and J dropped 5 bases, with 15 bases sitting between them. This CDR3 spans 14 amino acids. Germline V gives CDR1 MNHNY, CDR2 SVGAGI (reference sequence). The CDR3 spells CASSPRGSITEAFF. The CDR3, as DNA: TGTGCCAGCAGTCCCAGGGGATCGATTACTGAAGCTTTCTTT.

The genes are TRBV6-4 and TRBJ1-5; no clear D. Germline V lookup: CDR1 MRHNA, CDR2 SNTAGT. This CDR3 has 16 amino acids. With 0 bases removed from V and 5 bases from J, the gap between germline ends came to 14 bases. CDR3 protein: CASSDSNGIGDQPQHF. CDR3 coding DNA: TGTGCCAGCAGTGACTCGAATGGTATAGGAGATCAGCCCCAGCATTTT.

The chain couples TRBV4-2 to TRBJ1-4; a possible D gene is TRBD1 (6 bases). V lost 3 bases and J 8 bases, leaving 22 bases between the germline ends. Germline V lookup: CDR1 LGHNA, CDR2 YNFKEQ. The CDR3 sequence is 17 residues long. The CDR3 DNA is TGTGCCAGCAGCCAGGAAACTACGACAGATGGGGGCGAAAAACTGTTTTTT. Translation gives CASSQETTTDGGEKLFF.

The rearrangement links TRBV4-2 to TRBJ2-3, with D uncertain. Germline CDR1 LGHNA, CDR2 YNFKEQ. This CDR3 region has 11 residues. The ends were cut back, 9 bases at V and 7 bases at J, with 11 bases in the middle. Here the CDR3 DNA reads TGTGCCAGTCCGATGGGGAATACGCAGTATTTT. Translated, it gives CASPMGNTQYF.

The chain has TRBV4-1 and TRBJ1-3; D ambiguous. Trimming stripped 4 bases from V and 0 bases from J, with 10 bases between. This CDR3 has 15 amino acids. Germline values: CDR1 MGHRA, CDR2 YSYEKL. The DNA for the CDR3 is TGCGCCAGCAGCCCGCGGAGGGCCTCTGGAAACACCATATATTTT. Translating gives CASSPRRASGNTIYF.

The chain links TRBV29-1 to TRBJ1-3; D unclear. The CDR3 consists of 12 residues. The ends were cut back, 5 bases at V and 1 base at J, with 6 bases in the middle. Germline V gene data show CDR1 as SQVTM and CDR2 as ANQGSEA. The CDR3 loop is CSVLLSGNTIYF. The CDR3 DNA follows: TGCAGCGTTCTATTGTCTGGAAACACCATATATTTT.

The chain employs TRBV28 and TRBJ1-5; 10 bases align to TRBD1. Trimming took 4 bases from V and 5 from J; bases not matched to a gene: 5. The CDR3 spans 15 residues. The V gene's germline CDR1 is MDHEN and CDR2 SYDVKM. The CDR3, as DNA: TGTGCCAGCAGTTGGACAGGGGGAGACCATCAGCCCCAGCATTTT. This gives the protein CASSWTGGDHQPQHF.

The rearrangement joins TRBV7-2 to TRBJ2-3; 9 bases line up with TRBD1. The CDR3 length is 13 residues. V lost 5 bases, J lost 4 bases, and 1 base stayed unmatched. Germline CDR1 reads SGHTA; CDR2 reads FQGNSA. The CDR3 nucleotides read TGTGCCAGCAGCCGGACAGGGGCAGATACGCAGTATTTT. Amino acids: CASSRTGADTQYF.

V usage is TRBV25-1 and J usage is TRBJ2-2; tentatively, D is TRBD2 (5 bases). The CDR3 spans 16 residues. The germline CDR1 and CDR2 sequences are MGHDK and SYGVNS. The V end was cut by 6 bases, the J end by 0 bases, with 14 bases between. The CDR3 DNA is TGTGCCAGCAGGACGACTGTCGGGGCGAACACCGGGGAGCTGTTTTTT. Translated: CASRTTVGANTGELFF.

This clone has only a few counts. The chain carries TRBV4-3 and TRBJ2-3; maybe TRBD2 (5 bases). V was clipped by 4 bases and J by 4 bases, with 15 bases between them. CDR1 and CDR2 (germline): LGHNA, YSLEER. This CDR3 has 15 residues. Written as DNA, the CDR3 is TGCGCCAGCAGCCTTGTTAGAGGGAGCGCAGATACGCAGTATTTT. Translating gives CASSLVRGSADTQYF.

The chain carries TRBV28 and TRBJ2-7, with 7 bases lining up with TRBD1. The CDR3 has 14 amino acids. Germline CDR1 MDHEN, CDR2 SYDVKM. J lost 0 bases, V lost 3 bases, and 2 bases had no gene match. The CDR3 DNA reads as TGTGCCAGCAGTTTTAGGGACAGCTCCTACGAGCAGTACTTC. Translated: CASSFRDSSYEQYF.

This rearrangement joins TRBV28 to TRBJ2-3, with D maybe TRBD2 (5 bases). Germline-derived CDR1 and CDR2 are MDHEN and SYDVKM. The CDR3 totals 17 residues. Trimming removed 8 bases from V and 0 bases from J, with 21 bases in between. Written as DNA, the CDR3 is TGTGCCAGCGCCCCCCTACTGGCGGGCCTTAGCACAGATACGCAGTATTTT. Translating it yields CASAPLLAGLSTDTQYF.

The chain carries TRBV6-5 and TRBJ1-1; possibly TRBD1 for D (6 bases). Trimming stripped 5 bases from V and 7 bases from J, with 17 bases between. Germline V gene lookup returns CDR1 MNHEY and CDR2 SVGAGI. The CDR3 totals 14 residues. This CDR3 reads CASSPFAGDSEAFF. The CDR3 DNA sequence: TGTGCCAGCAGTCCCTTCGCAGGGGATAGTGAAGCTTTCTTT.

This chain uses TRBV12-3 or TRBV12-4 with TRBJ1-6; TRBD1 is a possible D gene (5 bases). This CDR3 region has 13 residues. The V and J ends lost 5 bases and 11 bases respectively, with 13 bases between them. Written as DNA, the CDR3 is TGTGCCAGCAGTGAAGGGGAGGGGACACCCCTCCACTTT. It codes for CASSEGEGTPLHF.

The chain employs TRBV28 and TRBJ1-2; 8 nucleotides match TRBD1. CDR1 is MDHEN, CDR2 SYDVKM, per germline. V dropped 6 bases and J dropped 6; count of bases not matched to a gene: 12. The CDR3 has 15 amino acids. CDR3 nucleotides: TGTGCCAGCAGGGGGACCGGGACAGGCGGCAATGGCTACACCTTC. It specifies CASRGTGTGGNGYTF.

The rearrangement links TRBV5-1 to TRBJ1-6; perhaps TRBD1 as D (6 bases). Per the germline V gene, CDR1 is SGHRS and CDR2 is YFSETQ. This CDR3 is 13 amino acids long. Trimming removed 5 bases at V and 16 bases at J, with 19 bases between. CDR3 nucleotide sequence: TGCGCCAGCAGACGACTTAACCGGGACAAACTCCACTTT. This encodes CASRRLNRDKLHF.